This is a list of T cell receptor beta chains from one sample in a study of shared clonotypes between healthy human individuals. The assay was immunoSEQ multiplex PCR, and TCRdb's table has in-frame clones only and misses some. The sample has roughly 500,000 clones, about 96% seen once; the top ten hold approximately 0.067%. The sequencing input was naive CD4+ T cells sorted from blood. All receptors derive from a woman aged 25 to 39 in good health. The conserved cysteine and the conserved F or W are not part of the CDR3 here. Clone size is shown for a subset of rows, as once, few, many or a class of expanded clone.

ASAILSGSTGELF TRBV4-2 - TRBJ2-2
ASSDGQGATEAF TRBV25-1 - TRBJ1-1
ASSLFRNTEAF TRBV28 once TRBJ1-1
ASSDASTNEKLF TRBV28 - TRBJ1-4
ASSGGGVFNYGYT TRBV28 - TRBJ1-2
ARGTSGGNEQF TRBV2 - TRBJ2-1
SVLVWGSSYEQY TRBV29-1 - TRBJ2-7
ASSDEKRTGVYGYT TRBV25-1 - TRBJ1-2
ASRENTEAF TRBV2 - TRBJ1-1
ASSLLDVANTGELF TRBV5-1 once TRBJ2-2
ASAGGKGQKENYGYT TRBV27 - TRBJ1-2
SVEGAPGTKLF TRBV29-1 once TRBJ1-4
ASSYEGDQPQH TRBV6-6 - TRBJ1-5
ASSLSGGPQETQY TRBV5-4 - TRBJ2-5
ASSGLAGQETQY TRBV5-8 - TRBJ2-5
ASSLGGGAVETQY TRBV5-4 - TRBJ2-5